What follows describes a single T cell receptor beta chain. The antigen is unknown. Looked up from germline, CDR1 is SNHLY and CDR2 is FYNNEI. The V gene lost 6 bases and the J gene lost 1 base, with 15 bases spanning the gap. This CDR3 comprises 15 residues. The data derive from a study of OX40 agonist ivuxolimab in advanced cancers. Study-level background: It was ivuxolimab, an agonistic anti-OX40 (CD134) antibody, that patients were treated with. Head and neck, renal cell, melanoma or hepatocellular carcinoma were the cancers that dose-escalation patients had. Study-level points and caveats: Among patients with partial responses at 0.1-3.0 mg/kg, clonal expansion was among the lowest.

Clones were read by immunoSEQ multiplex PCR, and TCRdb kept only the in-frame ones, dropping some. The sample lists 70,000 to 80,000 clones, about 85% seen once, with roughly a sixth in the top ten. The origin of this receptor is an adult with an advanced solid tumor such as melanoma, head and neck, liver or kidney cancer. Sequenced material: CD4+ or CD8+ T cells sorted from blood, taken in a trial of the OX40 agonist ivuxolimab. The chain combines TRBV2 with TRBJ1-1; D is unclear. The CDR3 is CASRLRPVRNTEAFF. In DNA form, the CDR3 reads TGTGCCAGCAGGCTCAGACCCGTAAGGAACACTGAAGCTTTCTTT.